This record concerns one T cell receptor beta chain sequence. CDR3 length: 17 residues. Germline loops: CDR1 SGHRS, CDR2 YFSETQ. Trimming cost V 4 bases and J 5 bases; bases outside gene matches: 12. The data were taken from a study of PD-L1 blockade in urothelial cancer. Study-level information: Patients with male sex and bladder-origin urothelial cancer accounted for about 85% of the roughly 30 enrolled. Reported median T cell count for blood samples was more than 110,000. Blood analysis occurred 3 weeks (second dose) and 6 weeks after treatment start.

The table came from immunoSEQ multiplex PCR; TCRdb's copy has only in-frame clones and leaves some out. Here the sample spans roughly 40,000 clones, roughly 77% being singletons. This sequence joins TRBV5-1 and TRBJ2-5, with TRBD2 identical over 12 bases. The sample consisted of PBMCs, taken around atezolizumab (anti-PD-L1) treatment. This clonotype originated in a man aged 70-80 years with urothelial cancer. The CDR3: CASSPRLAGGPTETQYF. CDR3 bases: TGCGCCAGCAGCCCCAGGCTAGCGGGAGGGCCTACGGAGACCCAGTACTTC.